These 9 T cell receptor beta chains came from one sample sequenced in a study of blood T cell repertoires in COVID-19. Produced via immunoSEQ multiplex PCR; TCRdb's table is partial and in-frame only. The sample lists about 320,000 clones; 75% to 90% were seen once. Material for sequencing was PBMCs or T cells enriched from blood (not recorded which). These receptors were taken from a man between 25 and 39 years old who had recovered from COVID-19.

V is TRBV18 and J is TRBJ1-1, with D tentatively TRBD1 (5 bases). Trimming cost V 3 bases and J 4 bases, with 9 bases left between them. This CDR3 has 13 amino acids. Germline CDR1 and CDR2: KGHSH and LQKENI. As DNA, the CDR3 is TGTGCCAGCTCACCGTCGACAGCCACTGAAGCTTTCTTT. Encoded protein: CASSPSTATEAFF.

The genes are TRBV5-1 and TRBJ2-2, with 9 bases identical to TRBD2. The CDR3 spans 16 residues. CDR1 is SGHRS and CDR2 is YFSETQ in the germline V gene. Trimming cost V 7 bases and J 4 bases; bases outside gene matches: 11. The CDR3 reads CASGSSGGGATGELFF. In DNA, the CDR3 is TGCGCCAGCGGGTCCTCTGGCGGGGGGGCCACCGGGGAGCTGTTTTTT.

The chain uses TRBV12-3 or TRBV12-4 and TRBJ1-1; TRBD1 matches at 7 bases. Losses at the gene ends were 6 bases for V and 8 bases for J; bases not matched to a gene: 9. The CDR3 runs 13 residues. DNA of the CDR3: TGTGCCAGCAGCCCCGGGACAGTCCAAGAAGCTTTCTTT. This gives the protein CASSPGTVQEAFF.

Comment on this clone: At one end, the junction sequence differs from germline, possibly due to a read error. The chain uses TRBV12-3 or TRBV12-4 and TRBJ1-2; D is possibly TRBD1 (6 bases). This CDR3 spans 11 amino acids. This CDR3 is CASSLAGDRRF. Written as DNA, the CDR3 is TGTGCCAGCAGTTTAGCTGGTGACAGGAGATTC.

The chain has TRBV9 and TRBJ2-1; D is undetermined. This CDR3 comprises 12 residues. V was clipped by 0 bases and J by 11 bases, with 9 bases between them. Germline CDR1 reads SGDLS; CDR2 reads YYNGEE. In DNA form, the CDR3 reads TGTGCCAGCAGCGTAGGAGGTACCCAGCAGTTCTTC. Amino acid sequence: CASSVGGTQQFF.

This CDR3 is CATSDPVTGAAETQYF. As DNA, the CDR3 is TGTGCCACCAGTGATCCAGTGACAGGGGCCGCCGAGACCCAGTACTTC. V usage is TRBV24-1 and J usage is TRBJ2-5, with TRBD1 matching 8 bases. Germline V gives CDR1 KGHDR, CDR2 SFDVKD. The CDR3 runs to 16 residues. V lost 3 bases, J lost 5 bases, and 10 bases stayed unmatched.

This rearrangement joins TRBV28 to TRBJ1-3; D uncertain. Germline V gene sequence: CDR1 MDHEN, CDR2 SYDVKM. V was cut by 5 bases and J by 0 bases, with 11 bases left in between. The CDR3 contains 15 residues. The CDR3 nucleotides are TGTGCCAGCAGTCCAATACAAGACTCTGGAAACACCATATATTTT. Translating gives CASSPIQDSGNTIYF.

The V gene is TRBV29-1, the J gene TRBJ2-5; tentative D call: TRBD1 (5 bases). V gave up 3 bases and J gave up 2 bases, with 7 bases separating them. The CDR3 has 12 amino acids. Germline V gene sequence: CDR1 SQVTM, CDR2 ANQGSEA. The CDR3, as DNA: TGCAGCGTTGATAAGGGGCAAGAGACCCAGTACTTC. Translated, it gives CSVDKGQETQYF.

This clone was detected once. CDR3 sequence (DNA): TGTGCCAGCAGCTTAGAGGGGAGCTACAATGAGCAGTTCTTC. Encoded protein: CASSLEGSYNEQFF. V is TRBV11-3 and J is TRBJ2-1; a possible D gene is TRBD2 (5 bases). Deletions cut 0 bases from V and 3 bases from J, with 6 bases between. The CDR3 length is 14 residues. The germline gives CDR1 SGHNT, CDR2 YENEEA.